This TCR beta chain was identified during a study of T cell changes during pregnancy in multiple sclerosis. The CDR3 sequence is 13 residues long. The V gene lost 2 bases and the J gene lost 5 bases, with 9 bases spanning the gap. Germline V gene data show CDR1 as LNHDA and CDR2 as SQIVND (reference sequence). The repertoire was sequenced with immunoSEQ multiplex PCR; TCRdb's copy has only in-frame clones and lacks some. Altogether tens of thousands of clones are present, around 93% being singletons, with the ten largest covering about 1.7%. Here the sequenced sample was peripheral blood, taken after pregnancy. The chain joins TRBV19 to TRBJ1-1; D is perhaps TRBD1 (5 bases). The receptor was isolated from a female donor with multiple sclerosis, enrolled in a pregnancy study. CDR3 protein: CASSIKGITEAFF. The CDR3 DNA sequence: TGTGCCAGTAGTATAAAGGGGATAACTGAAGCTTTCTTT.